These 24 T cell receptor beta chains share one sample of origin, sequenced in a study of T cells in Graves' hyperthyroidism and ophthalmopathy. TCR beta CDR3 regions were amplified from RNA transcripts. Researchers ran a first-round RT-PCR on the TCR CDR3 using the HTBI primer set. TCRdb used MiXCR to reprocess the multiplex PCR reads, holding one entry per CDR3 protein. Of more than 300,000 distinct CDR3 sequences listed, 18% were seen once; the top ten hold 40%. What was sequenced was blood. Receptor source: a man between 18 and 29 years old with Graves' ophthalmopathy.

This clonotype came up many times. This rearrangement joins TRBV11-2 to TRBJ2-7; maybe TRBD2 (6 bases). Germline CDR1 is SGHAT and CDR2 is FQNNGV. Trimming removed 5 bases at V and 3 bases at J, with 26 bases between. This CDR3 comprises 18 residues. The CDR3 here is CASSPYLIVSRDLYEQYF. The CDR3 DNA reads TGTGCCAGCAGCCCCTATCTCATCGTTTCGCGGGATCTCTACGAGCAGTACTTC.

This clonotype occurred a few times. The J gene is TRBJ1-2, the V gene TRBV27, with 7 bases fitting TRBD1. Germline loops: CDR1 MNHEY, CDR2 SMNVEV (reference sequence). CDR3 size: 14 residues. The trim removed 5 bases at V and 4 bases at J, leaving 7 bases unmatched. CDR3: CASSAGQIPYGYTF. DNA for the CDR3: TGTGCCAGCAGTGCGGGACAGATCCCCTATGGCTACACCTTC.

The sample holds many counts of this clonotype. The chain is built from TRBV10-3 and TRBJ1-1; 9 bases agree with TRBD1. Trimming took 6 bases from V and 6 from J; bases not matched to a gene: 8. CDR1 ENHRY and CDR2 SYGVKD come from the germline V gene. This CDR3 comprises 14 residues. The CDR3 bases are TGTGCCATCAGATCACAGGGGGCTAGTGCTGAAGCTTTCTTT. Its protein product is CAIRSQGASAEAFF.

This clonotype was seen only a few times. The chain couples TRBV2 to TRBJ1-3; 10 bases map to TRBD1. V dropped 5 bases and J dropped 4; count of bases not matched to a gene: 11. The CDR3 covers 17 residues. Germline V CDR1 and CDR2: SNHLY, FYNNEI. In DNA form, the CDR3 reads TGTGCCAGCAGTACCGGGACAGGGGTAGCGTACGGAAACACCATATATTTT. Translation gives CASSTGTGVAYGNTIYF.

This clonotype was seen ten or more times. The rearrangement uses TRBV7-8 and TRBJ1-1; no definite D call. The germline gives CDR1 SGHVS, CDR2 FQNEAQ. CDR3 length equals 14 residues. Trimming took off 5 bases at V and 6 bases at J, with 16 bases between the two ends. The CDR3 loop reads CASSPGVSFAEAFF. The CDR3, as DNA: TGTGCCAGCAGCCCAGGTGTCAGTTTCGCTGAAGCTTTCTTT.

The chain uses TRBV7-9 and TRBJ2-5; 13 bases align to TRBD2. The length of the CDR3 is 15 residues. Per germline, CDR1 SEHNR and CDR2 FQNEAQ (reference sequence). V gave up 1 base and J gave up 5 bases; unmatched junction bases: 1. The DNA of the CDR3 is TGTGCCAGCAGCTTAGAGACTAGCGGGGGGGAGACCCAGTACTTC. Translating gives CASSLETSGGETQYF.

This clonotype has more than one count but fewer than ten. The V and J genes are TRBV5-1 and TRBJ2-5; TRBD2 matches 15 bases. V shed 5 bases and J 4 bases; nucleotides not matched to a gene: 6. The V gene's germline CDR1 is SGHRS and CDR2 YFSETQ. This CDR3 contains 16 residues. CDR3 sequence reads: CASRLGLAGGGETQYF. The CDR3 nucleotides are TGCGCCAGCAGACTGGGACTAGCGGGGGGAGGAGAGACCCAGTACTTC.

The rearrangement links TRBV12-3 or TRBV12-4 to TRBJ2-7; D gene unclear. The CDR3 loop spans 14 amino acids. The V gene lost 5 bases and the J gene lost 1 base, with 12 bases spanning the gap. Written as DNA, the CDR3 is TGTGCCAGCAGTAGAGGTACCTCTTCCTACGAGCAGTACTTC. It is translated as CASSRGTSSYEQYF.

Concerning this clonotype itself: This may stem from a read error, because a much larger clone lies one nucleotide away. The V call is TRBV7-9, the J call TRBJ1-6; tentative D call: TRBD1 (5 bases). CDR3 length: 15 amino acids. V was pared by 5 bases and J by 9 bases, with 17 bases between. The germline V gene has CDR1 SEHNR and CDR2 FQNEAQ (reference sequence). CDR3: CASSPLGRAGSPLHF. As DNA, the CDR3 is TGTGCCAGCAGCCCCTTGGGCAGGGCGGGTTCACCCCTCCACTTT. Complete variable domain (other parts from reference TRBV7-9 and TRBJ1-6): DTGVSQNPRHKITKRGQNVTFRCDPISEHNRLYWYRQTLGQGPEFLTYFQNEAQLEKSRLLSDRFSAERPKGSFSTLEIQRTEQGDSAMYLCASSPLGRAGSPLHFGNGTRLTVT.

This clonotype has a count of ten or more. V usage is TRBV11-1 and J usage is TRBJ2-3, with D unclear. The CDR3 contains 17 residues. The germline gives CDR1 SGHAT, CDR2 FQDESV (reference sequence). The germline V and J ends were trimmed by 4 bases and 1 base, with 18 bases remaining between them. CDR3 coding DNA: TGTGCCAGCAGCTCCCGCGGAGCCCCGGGCGGCACAGATACGCAGTATTTT. Its translation: CASSSRGAPGGTDTQYF.

This clonotype has just a few counts. The chain has TRBV19 and TRBJ1-1; no firm D call. Germline assignment: CDR1 LNHDA and CDR2 SQIVND (reference sequence). This CDR3 region has 14 residues. The V and J ends lost 2 bases and 4 bases respectively, with 11 bases between them. In DNA form, the CDR3 reads TGTGCCAGTAGTATAAACCCCGGAGTCACTGAAGCTTTCTTT. It specifies CASSINPGVTEAFF.

This clonotype appeared many times. The chain combines TRBV6-1 with TRBJ2-7; D gene uncertain. V shed 5 bases and J shed 4 bases, with 6 bases lying between them. CDR3 length equals 11 residues. Per the germline V gene, CDR1 is MNHNS and CDR2 is SASEGT. Here the CDR3 reads CASSFMYEQYF. For the CDR3, the DNA is TGTGCCAGCAGTTTCATGTACGAGCAGTACTTC.

In this sample, this clonotype turned up a few times. The V call is TRBV5-1, the J call TRBJ2-7; D gene ambiguous. The CDR3 length is 14 residues. Germline V gives CDR1 SGHRS, CDR2 YFSETQ. The V end lost 1 base, the J end lost 6 bases, and 14 bases lay between the germline ends. CDR3 nucleotide sequence: TGCGCCAGCAGCTTGCAGGAACAGACGGGCGAGCAGTACTTC. Translated: CASSLQEQTGEQYF.

This clonotype was observed many times. One junction end disagrees with the germline gene, perhaps due to a read error. The chain couples TRBV24-1 to TRBJ2-2; 7 nucleotides agree with TRBD1. The germline CDR1 and CDR2 sequences are KGHDR and SFDVKD. The CDR3 loop spans 13 amino acids. For the CDR3, the DNA is TGCGCCACCACAGGGGCTGGAGCCGGGGAGCTGTTTTTT. It codes for CATTGAGAGELFF.

The V call is TRBV9, the J call TRBJ2-6; D is perhaps TRBD2 (7 bases). Germline V gene sequence: CDR1 SGDLS, CDR2 YYNGEE. V gave up 7 bases and J gave up 3 bases, with 17 bases separating them. CDR3 length: 16 amino acids. The CDR3 protein is CASSGGGPLGANVLTF. The CDR3 DNA follows: TGTGCCAGCTCGGGGGGCGGCCCGCTTGGGGCCAACGTCCTGACTTTC.

This clonotype has only a few counts. V gene TRBV24-1 combines with J gene TRBJ2-1; TRBD2 aligns across 9 bases. The CDR3 is 16 residues long. V trimming: 1 base; J trimming: 6 bases; junction bases outside the gene matches: 6. CDR1 KGHDR and CDR2 SFDVKD come from the germline V gene. CDR3 in DNA: TGTGCCACCAGTGATTTAGGGCGGGGGGGCTTCAATGAGCAGTTCTTC. Protein product: CATSDLGRGGFNEQFF.

The chain joins TRBV7-2 to TRBJ1-5, with D unresolved. The CDR3 covers 15 residues. V dropped 1 base and J dropped 4 bases, with 11 bases sitting between them. Germline CDR1 is SGHTA and CDR2 is FQGNSA. The CDR3 DNA sequence: TGTGCCAGCAGCTTAGTATTAACAGAGAATCAGCCCCAGCATTTT. This gives the protein CASSLVLTENQPQHF.

This clonotype was counted ten times or more. The chain couples TRBV28 to TRBJ1-2; the D is unclear. Deletions cut 7 bases from V and 7 bases from J, with 13 bases between. Per the germline V gene, CDR1 is MDHEN and CDR2 is SYDVKM. The CDR3 runs to 12 residues. CDR3 sequence: CASTTIRSGYTF. The DNA of the CDR3 is TGTGCCAGCACAACCATCCGGAGTGGCTACACCTTC.

This clonotype was recorded many times. V usage is TRBV2 and J usage is TRBJ1-3; unclear D gene. This CDR3 has 16 amino acids. The V gene lost 2 bases and the J gene lost 0 bases, with 11 bases spanning the gap. The germline V gene encodes CDR1 SNHLY and CDR2 FYNNEI. The chain's CDR3 is CASSESGRSSGNTIYF. DNA of the CDR3: TGTGCCAGCAGTGAAAGCGGCCGTAGCTCTGGAAACACCATATATTTT.

There are many counts of this clonotype. The rearrangement joins TRBV2 to TRBJ1-6; TRBD1 matches at 7 bases. The CDR3 is made up of 14 amino acids. The germline V gene has CDR1 SNHLY and CDR2 FYNNEI. Trimming took 4 bases from V and 8 from J; bases not matched to a gene: 5. In nucleotides, the CDR3 is TGTGCCAGCAGTGTGGCAGGGGGTGATTCACCCCTCCACTTT. The encoded protein is CASSVAGGDSPLHF.

This clonotype was counted a few times. The chain recombines TRBV7-9 with TRBJ1-4; D is unresolved. The CDR3 extends over 17 amino acids. Germline loops: CDR1 SEHNR, CDR2 FQNEAQ (reference sequence). V lost 5 bases and J 8 bases, leaving 24 bases between the germline ends. The CDR3 sequence: CASSPREGIDGEEKLFF. CDR3 DNA: TGTGCCAGCAGCCCCCGGGAAGGGATAGACGGCGAGGAAAAACTGTTTTTT.

This chain joins TRBV19 and TRBJ1-2; 8 nucleotides match TRBD1. There are 13 residues in the CDR3. Trimming removed 7 bases from V and 8 bases from J; junction bases left unmatched: 9. Per germline, CDR1 LNHDA and CDR2 SQIVND (reference sequence). CDR3 region: CASTLDREEGYTF. The DNA of the CDR3 is TGTGCCAGTACCCTGGACAGGGAGGAAGGCTACACCTTC.

This clonotype was found many times. The V and J genes are TRBV10-3 and TRBJ2-7, with D uncertain. This CDR3 has 13 residues. The V end was cut by 8 bases, the J end by 1 base, with 12 bases between. Looked up from germline, CDR1 is ENHRY and CDR2 is SYGVKD. CDR3 amino acids: CAICKGGSYEQYF. The DNA of the CDR3 is TGTGCCATCTGCAAGGGCGGTTCCTACGAGCAGTACTTC.

This clonotype was observed at least ten times. This chain uses TRBV18 with TRBJ2-1; D ambiguous. Germline assignment: CDR1 KGHSH and CDR2 LQKENI. The V gene lost 4 bases and the J gene lost 5 bases, with 9 bases spanning the gap. This CDR3 has 13 residues. CDR3 residues: CASSQSLNNEQFF. The CDR3 DNA reads TGTGCCAGCTCACAATCACTCAACAATGAGCAGTTCTTC.